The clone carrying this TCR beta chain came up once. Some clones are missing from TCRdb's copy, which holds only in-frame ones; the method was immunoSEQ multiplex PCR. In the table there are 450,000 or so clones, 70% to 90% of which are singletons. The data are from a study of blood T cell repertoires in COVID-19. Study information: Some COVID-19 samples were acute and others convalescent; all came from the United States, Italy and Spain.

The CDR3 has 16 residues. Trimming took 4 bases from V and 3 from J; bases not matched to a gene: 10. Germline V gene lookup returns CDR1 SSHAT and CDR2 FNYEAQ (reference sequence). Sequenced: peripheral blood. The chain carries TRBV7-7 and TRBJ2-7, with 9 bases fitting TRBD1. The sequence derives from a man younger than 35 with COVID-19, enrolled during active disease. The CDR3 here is CASSSGTGFYCYEQYF. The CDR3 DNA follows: TGTGCCAGCAGCTCCGGGACAGGGTTTTATTGCTACGAGCAGTACTTC.